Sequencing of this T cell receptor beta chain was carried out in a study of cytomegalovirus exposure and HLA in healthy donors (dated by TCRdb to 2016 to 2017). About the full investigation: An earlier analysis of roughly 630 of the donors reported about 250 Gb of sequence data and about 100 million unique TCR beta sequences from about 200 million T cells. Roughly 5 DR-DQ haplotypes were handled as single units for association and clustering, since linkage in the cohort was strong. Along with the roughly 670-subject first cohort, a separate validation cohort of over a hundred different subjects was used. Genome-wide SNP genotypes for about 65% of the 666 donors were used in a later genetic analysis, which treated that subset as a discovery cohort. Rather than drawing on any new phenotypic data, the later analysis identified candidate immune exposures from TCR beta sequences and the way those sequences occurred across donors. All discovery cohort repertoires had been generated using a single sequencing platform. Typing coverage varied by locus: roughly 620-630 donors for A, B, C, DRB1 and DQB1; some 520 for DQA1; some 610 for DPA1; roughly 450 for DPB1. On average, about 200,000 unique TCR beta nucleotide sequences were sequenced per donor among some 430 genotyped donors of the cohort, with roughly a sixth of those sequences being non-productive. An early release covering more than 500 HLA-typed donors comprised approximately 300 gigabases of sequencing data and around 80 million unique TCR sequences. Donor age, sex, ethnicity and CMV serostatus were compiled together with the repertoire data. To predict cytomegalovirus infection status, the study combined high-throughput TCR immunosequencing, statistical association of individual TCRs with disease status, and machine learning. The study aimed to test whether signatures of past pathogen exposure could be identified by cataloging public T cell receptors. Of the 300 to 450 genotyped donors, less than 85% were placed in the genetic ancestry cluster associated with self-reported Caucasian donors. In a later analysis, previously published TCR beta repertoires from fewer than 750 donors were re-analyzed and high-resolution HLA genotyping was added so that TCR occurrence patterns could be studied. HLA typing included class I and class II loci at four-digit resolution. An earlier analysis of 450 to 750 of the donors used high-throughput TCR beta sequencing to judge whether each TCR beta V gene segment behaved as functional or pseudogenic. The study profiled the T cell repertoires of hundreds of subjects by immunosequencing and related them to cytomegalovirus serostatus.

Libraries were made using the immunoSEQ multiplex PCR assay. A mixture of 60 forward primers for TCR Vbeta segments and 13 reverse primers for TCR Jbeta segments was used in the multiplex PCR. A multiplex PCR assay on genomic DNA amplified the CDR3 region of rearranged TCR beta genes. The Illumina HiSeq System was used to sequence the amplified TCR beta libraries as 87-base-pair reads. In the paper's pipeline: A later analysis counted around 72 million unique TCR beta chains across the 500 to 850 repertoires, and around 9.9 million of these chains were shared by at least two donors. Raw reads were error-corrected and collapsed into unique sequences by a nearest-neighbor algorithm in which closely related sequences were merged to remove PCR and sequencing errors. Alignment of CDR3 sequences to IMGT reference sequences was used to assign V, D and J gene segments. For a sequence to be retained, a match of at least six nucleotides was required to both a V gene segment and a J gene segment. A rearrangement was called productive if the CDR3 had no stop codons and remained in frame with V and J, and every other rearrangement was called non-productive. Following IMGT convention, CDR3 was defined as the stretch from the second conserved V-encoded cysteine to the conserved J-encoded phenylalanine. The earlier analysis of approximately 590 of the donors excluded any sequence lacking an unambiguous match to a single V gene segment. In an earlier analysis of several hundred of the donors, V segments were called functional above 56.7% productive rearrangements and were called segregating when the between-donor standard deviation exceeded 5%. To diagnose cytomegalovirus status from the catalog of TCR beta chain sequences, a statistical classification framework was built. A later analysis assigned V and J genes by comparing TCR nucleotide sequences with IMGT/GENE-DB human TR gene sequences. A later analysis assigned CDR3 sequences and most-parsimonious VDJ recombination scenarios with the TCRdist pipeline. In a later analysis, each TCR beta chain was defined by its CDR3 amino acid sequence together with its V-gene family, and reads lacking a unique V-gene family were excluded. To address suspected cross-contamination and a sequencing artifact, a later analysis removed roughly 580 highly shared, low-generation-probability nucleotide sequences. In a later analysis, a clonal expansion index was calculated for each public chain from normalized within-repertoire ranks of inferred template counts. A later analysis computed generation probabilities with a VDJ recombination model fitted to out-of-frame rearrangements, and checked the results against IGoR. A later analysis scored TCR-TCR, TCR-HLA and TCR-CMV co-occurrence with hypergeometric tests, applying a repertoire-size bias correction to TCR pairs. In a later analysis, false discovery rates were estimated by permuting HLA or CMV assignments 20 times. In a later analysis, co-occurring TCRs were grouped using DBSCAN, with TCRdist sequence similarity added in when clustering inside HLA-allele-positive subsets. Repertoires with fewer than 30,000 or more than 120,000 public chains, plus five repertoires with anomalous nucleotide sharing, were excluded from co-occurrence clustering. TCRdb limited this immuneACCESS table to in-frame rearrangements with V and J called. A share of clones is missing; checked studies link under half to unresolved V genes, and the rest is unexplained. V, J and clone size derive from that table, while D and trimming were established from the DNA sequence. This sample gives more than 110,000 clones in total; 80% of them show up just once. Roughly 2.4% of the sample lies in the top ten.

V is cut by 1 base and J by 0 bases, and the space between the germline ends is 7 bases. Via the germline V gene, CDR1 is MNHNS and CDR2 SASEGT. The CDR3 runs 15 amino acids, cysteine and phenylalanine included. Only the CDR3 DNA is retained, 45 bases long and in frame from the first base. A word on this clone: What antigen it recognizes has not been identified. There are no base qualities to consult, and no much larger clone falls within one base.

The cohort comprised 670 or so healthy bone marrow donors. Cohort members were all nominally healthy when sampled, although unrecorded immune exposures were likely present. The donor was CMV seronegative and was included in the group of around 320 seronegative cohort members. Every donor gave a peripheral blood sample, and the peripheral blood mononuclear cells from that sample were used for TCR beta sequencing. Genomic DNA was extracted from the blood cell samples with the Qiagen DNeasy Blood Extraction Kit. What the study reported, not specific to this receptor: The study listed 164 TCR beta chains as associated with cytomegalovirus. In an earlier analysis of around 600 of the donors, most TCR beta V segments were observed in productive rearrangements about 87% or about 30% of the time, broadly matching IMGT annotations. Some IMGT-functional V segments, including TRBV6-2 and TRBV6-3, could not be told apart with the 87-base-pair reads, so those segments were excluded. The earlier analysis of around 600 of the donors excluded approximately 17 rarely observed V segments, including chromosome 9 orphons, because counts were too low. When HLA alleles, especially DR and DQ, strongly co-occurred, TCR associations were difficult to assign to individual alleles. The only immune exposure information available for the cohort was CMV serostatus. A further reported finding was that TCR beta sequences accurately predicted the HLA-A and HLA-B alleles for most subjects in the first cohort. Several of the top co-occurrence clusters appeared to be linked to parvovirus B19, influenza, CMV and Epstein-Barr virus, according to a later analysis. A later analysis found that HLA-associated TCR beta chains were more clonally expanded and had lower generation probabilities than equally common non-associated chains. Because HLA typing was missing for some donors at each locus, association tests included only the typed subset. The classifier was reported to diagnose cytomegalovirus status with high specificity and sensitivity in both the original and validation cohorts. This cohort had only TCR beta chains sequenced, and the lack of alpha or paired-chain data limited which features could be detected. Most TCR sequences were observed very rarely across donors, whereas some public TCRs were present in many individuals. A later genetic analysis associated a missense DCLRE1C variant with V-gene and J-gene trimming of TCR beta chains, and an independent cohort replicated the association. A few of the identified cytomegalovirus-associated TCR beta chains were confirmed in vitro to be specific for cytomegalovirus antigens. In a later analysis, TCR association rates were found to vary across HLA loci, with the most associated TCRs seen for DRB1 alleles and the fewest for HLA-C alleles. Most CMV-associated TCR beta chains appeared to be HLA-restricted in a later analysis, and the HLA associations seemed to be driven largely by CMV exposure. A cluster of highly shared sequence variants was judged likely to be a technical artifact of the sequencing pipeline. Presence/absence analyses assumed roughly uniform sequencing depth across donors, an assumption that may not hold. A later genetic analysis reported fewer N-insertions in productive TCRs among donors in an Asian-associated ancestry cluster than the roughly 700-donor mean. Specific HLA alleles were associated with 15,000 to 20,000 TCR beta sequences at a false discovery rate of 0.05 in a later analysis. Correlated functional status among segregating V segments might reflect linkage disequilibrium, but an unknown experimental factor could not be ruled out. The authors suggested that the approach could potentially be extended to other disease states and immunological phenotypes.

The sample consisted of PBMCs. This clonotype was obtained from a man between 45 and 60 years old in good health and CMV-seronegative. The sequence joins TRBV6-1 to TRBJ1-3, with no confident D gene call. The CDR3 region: CASSEVPNSGNTIYF. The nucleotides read TGTGCCAGCAGTGAAGTCCCTAACTCTGGAAACACCATATATTTT.